This is a list of T cell receptor beta chains from one sample in a study of cytomegalovirus exposure and HLA in healthy donors. TCRdb's copy holds only in-frame clones and misses some; the assay was immunoSEQ multiplex PCR. The sample yields some 180,000 clones, 70% to 75% seen once. The sequencing sample was made of PBMCs. These receptors were collected from a male donor in good health and CMV-seronegative. Both conserved end residues are part of each CDR3. The D gene is left open where the match is weak. Part of the rows lack a size; the others show once, few, many or a class for expanded clones.

V gene	J gene	clone size	D gene	CDR3 DNA	CDR3 protein
TRBV12-5	TRBJ2-1	NA	TRBD2	TGTGCTAGTGGTTTGGCCCCGACTAGCGGGAGTAATAATGAGCAGTTCTTC	CASGLAPTSGSNNEQFF
TRBV4-1	TRBJ1-3	NA	NA	TGCGCCAGCAGCCGCCTAGCGGCCTCTGGAAACACCATATATTTT	CASSRLAASGNTIYF
TRBV2	TRBJ2-1	NA	TRBD2	TGTGCCAGCAGTGTAGCGGGAGGGCCTAACAAGCAGTTCTTC	CASSVAGGPNKQFF
TRBV18	TRBJ1-5	NA	TRBD1	TGTGCCAGCTCACCAGACAGAGGACAGGGAGAACAGCCCCAGCATTTT	CASSPDRGQGEQPQHF
TRBV6-6	TRBJ2-7	few	NA	TGTGCCAGCAGTTCCAGCTCCTACGAGCAGTACTTC	CASSSSSYEQYF
TRBV27	TRBJ1-5	NA	NA	TGTGCCAGCAGTTTGGGCCCCAATCAGCCCCAGCATTTT	CASSLGPNQPQHF
TRBV7-9	TRBJ2-1	NA	NA	TGTGCCAGCAGCTTAAGTAGGCCGGGGGCCTACAATGAGCAGTTCTTC	CASSLSRPGAYNEQFF
TRBV19	TRBJ2-3	NA	TRBD2	TGTGCCAGTAGGGCGCTAGCGGGGGGGGGTACGCAGTATTTT	CASRALAGGGTQYF
TRBV4-1	TRBJ1-2	NA	NA	TGCGCCAGCAGACACGACAGGCTCCGAACTAAGAACTATGGCTACACCTTC	CASRHDRLRTKNYGYTF
TRBV30	TRBJ1-3	once	TRBD1	TGTGCCTGGAGTTATTCCGGGACAGGGCCTGGAAACACCATATATTTT	CAWSYSGTGPGNTIYF